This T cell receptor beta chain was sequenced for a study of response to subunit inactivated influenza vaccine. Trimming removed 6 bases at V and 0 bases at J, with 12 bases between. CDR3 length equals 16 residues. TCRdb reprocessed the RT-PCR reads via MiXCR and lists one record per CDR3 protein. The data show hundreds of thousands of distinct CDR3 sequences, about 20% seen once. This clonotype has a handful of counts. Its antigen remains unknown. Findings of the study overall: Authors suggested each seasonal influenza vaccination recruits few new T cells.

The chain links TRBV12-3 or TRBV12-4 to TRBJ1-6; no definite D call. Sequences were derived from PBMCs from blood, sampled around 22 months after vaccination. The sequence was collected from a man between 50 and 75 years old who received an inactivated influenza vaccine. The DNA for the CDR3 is TGTGCCAGCAGAGAGGACCGGAGCTCCTATAATTCACCCCTCCACTTT. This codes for CASREDRSSYNSPLHF.